The 21 T cell receptor beta chains below all came from one sample that was sequenced in a study of Tregs in tolerant kidney transplant recipients (dated by TCRdb to about 2019). Transplants used related donors with nonmyeloablative bone marrow transplantation; mixed chimerism was transient in the human trials. The method behind the library was the immunoSEQ multiplex PCR assay. TCRdb obtained this table from immuneACCESS and retained in-frame rearrangements with V and J assigned. These tables miss some clones; where compared with another copy, unresolved V genes account for less than half of the shortfall, and the remainder is unexplained. Counted in this sample were more than 70,000 clones; roughly 91% of them appeared once. Clones ranked in the top ten supply roughly 1.5% of the sample. The source was CD4+ T cells from blood (PBMCs), collected 24 months after the transplant. Every receptor here comes from a human patient who received a combined kidney and bone marrow transplant. After a transplant, some T cells may be the graft donor's own cells.

This sequence joins TRBV30 and TRBJ1-2; perhaps TRBD1 as D (6 bases). Germline CDR1 GTSNPN, CDR2 SVGIG (reference sequence). This CDR3 comprises 13 residues. V was cut by 8 bases and J by 3 bases, with 16 bases left in between. The CDR3 DNA follows: TGTGCCCAAGGGGGGGGGACGGACTATGGCTACACCTTC. This encodes CAQGGGTDYGYTF. Using reference TRBV30 and TRBJ1-2 for the parts outside the CDR3, the full variable domain is SQTIHQWPATLVQPVGSPLSLECTVEGTSNPNLYWYRQAAGRGLQLLFYSVGIGQISSEVPQNLSASRPQDRQFILSSKKLLLSDSGFYLCAQGGGTDYGYTFGSGTRLTVV.

The genes are TRBV7-9 and TRBJ1-2; D gene uncertain. CDR1 and CDR2 (germline): SEHNR, FQNEAQ (reference sequence). The length of the CDR3 is 16 residues. Trimming took 1 base from V and 4 from J, leaving 16 bases between them. The DNA of the CDR3 is TGTGCCAGCAGCTTAGGAACCACGACGGCGGCCTATGGCTACACCTTC. It specifies CASSLGTTTAAYGYTF.

The chain has TRBV4-3 and TRBJ2-1; D remains unclear. The CDR3 covers 13 residues. V lost 0 bases and J 9 bases, leaving 9 bases between the germline ends. Germline V gene data show CDR1 as LGHNA and CDR2 as YSLEER. CDR3 coding DNA: TGCGCCAGCAGCCAAGATCGAAACAGTGAGCAGTTCTTC. Its translation: CASSQDRNSEQFF.

The chain joins TRBV5-5 to TRBJ1-3; a possible D gene is TRBD1 (6 bases). The V and J ends lost 3 bases and 2 bases respectively, with 12 bases between them. Germline V gives CDR1 SGHKS, CDR2 YYEKEE (reference sequence). This CDR3 comprises 15 residues. This CDR3 is CASSSYRAAGNTIYF. The CDR3 DNA follows: TGTGCCAGCAGCTCCTACAGGGCCGCTGGAAACACCATATATTTT.

Note on this clone: Other DNA variants within this sample encode the same CDR3. The chain combines TRBV7-2 with TRBJ1-6, with 7 bases identical to TRBD1. Trimming at V came to 6 bases and at J to 7 bases, leaving 6 bases not matched to a gene. This CDR3 comprises 14 residues. The germline V gene encodes CDR1 SGHTA and CDR2 FQGNSA. The CDR3: CASRRQGGNSPLHF. The CDR3 nucleotides read TGTGCCAGCAGGCGACAGGGAGGCAATTCACCCCTCCACTTT. Filled out from reference TRBV7-2 and TRBJ1-6, the complete variable domain reads GAGVSQSPSNKVTEKGKDVELRCDPISGHTALYWYRQSLGQGLEFLIYFQGNSAPDKSGLPSDRFSAERTGGSVSTLTIQRTQQEDSAVYLCASRRQGGNSPLHFGNGTRLTVT.

The V call is TRBV9, the J call TRBJ2-3; D is possibly TRBD2 (5 bases). The CDR3 contains 15 residues. V lost 0 bases to trimming and J lost 2 bases, with 10 bases between them. Per germline, CDR1 SGDLS and CDR2 YYNGEE. The CDR3: CASSVGGLSTDTQYF. CDR3 nucleotide sequence: TGTGCCAGCAGCGTAGGAGGGTTGTCCACAGATACGCAGTATTTT.

V and J are TRBV7-8 and TRBJ2-1; TRBD2 matches 10 bases. The CDR3 has 18 residues. The V gene end was trimmed by 1 base and the J gene end by 3 bases; junction bases not matched to a gene: 9. Germline CDR1 SGHVS, CDR2 FQNEAQ. CDR3 nucleotides: TGTGCCAGCAGCTTAGATGGTGGTCGGACTAGCGGCTACAATGAGCAGTTCTTC. The encoded protein is CASSLDGGRTSGYNEQFF.

V gene TRBV27 combines with J gene TRBJ1-1; maybe TRBD1 (6 bases). With 5 bases removed from V and 3 bases from J, the gap between germline ends came to 19 bases. The CDR3 is made up of 16 amino acids. The germline V gene encodes CDR1 MNHEY and CDR2 SMNVEV (reference sequence). CDR3 DNA: TGTGCCAGCAGTGCCCGGGACACATATTTGGACACTGAAGCTTTCTTT. Encoded protein: CASSARDTYLDTEAFF.

The chain has TRBV30 and TRBJ1-2; possibly TRBD1 for D (5 bases). V was trimmed by 3 bases and J by 0 bases, leaving 11 bases between them. Looked up from germline, CDR1 is GTSNPN and CDR2 is SVGIG (reference sequence). The CDR3 totals 14 residues. CDR3 nucleotides: TGTGCCTGGAGGTTAAGGGGCGCTAACTATGGCTACACCTTC. The encoded protein is CAWRLRGANYGYTF.

The rearrangement uses TRBV10-3 and TRBJ1-1; possibly TRBD1 for D (6 bases). V was trimmed by 0 bases and J by 3 bases, leaving 8 bases between them. The CDR3 spans 14 residues. Germline V gene sequence: CDR1 ENHRY, CDR2 SYGVKD. The CDR3 protein is CAISESGAHTEAFF. CDR3 nucleotides: TGTGCCATCAGTGAGTCGGGGGCCCACACTGAAGCTTTCTTT.

V usage is TRBV4-1 and J usage is TRBJ2-5; 8 nucleotides align to TRBD1. The J call could be wrong; TRBJ2-7 is a better fit for the DNA end. Germline-derived CDR1 and CDR2 are MGHRA and YSYEKL. This CDR3 comprises 18 residues. CDR3 sequence reads: CASSQTARAGGPSYEQYF. In DNA, the CDR3 is TGCGCCAGCAGCCAAACAGCCAGGGCAGGGGGCCCCTCCTACGAGCAGTACTTC.

The V and J genes are TRBV11-3 and TRBJ1-5; TRBD1 agrees at 10 bases. Unmatched junction bases numbered 5, after V lost 3 bases and J lost 6 bases. The CDR3 spans 15 residues. Germline V gives CDR1 SGHNT, CDR2 YENEEA. The DNA of the CDR3 is TGTGCCAGCAGCTTGAACGGACAGGGGGTTCAGCCCCAGCATTTT. Translated, it gives CASSLNGQGVQPQHF.

The gene calls are TRBV5-1 and TRBJ2-7; 9 bases are a match to TRBD1. Losses at the gene ends were 0 bases for V and 4 bases for J; bases not matched to a gene: 8. The CDR3 runs to 16 residues. CDR1 and CDR2 (germline): SGHRS, YFSETQ. CDR3 protein: CASSLGRDRAPYEQYF. The DNA of the CDR3 is TGCGCCAGCAGCTTGGGCCGGGACAGGGCTCCATACGAGCAGTACTTC.

The table lists this clone with a count of one. The V gene is TRBV5-4, the J gene TRBJ2-5; D is unresolved. This CDR3 region has 15 residues. V was clipped by 2 bases and J by 2 bases, with 13 bases between them. Germline lookup yields CDR1 SGHNT and CDR2 YYREEE (reference sequence). CDR3 nucleotides: TGTGCCAGCAGCTTTAGTACGGTGGTACAAGAGACCCAGTACTTC. It codes for CASSFSTVVQETQYF.

The chain employs TRBV14 and TRBJ1-2, with D possibly being TRBD1 (5 bases). This CDR3 comprises 15 residues. Trimming pared 1 base from V and 5 bases from J, leaving 14 bases between. Germline CDR1 and CDR2: SGHDN and FVKESK. The CDR3 bases are TGTGCCAGCAGCCAAGTCGGTAACAGGAGATATGGCTACACCTTC. Its translation is CASSQVGNRRYGYTF.

The chain recombines TRBV18 with TRBJ2-1; no clear D. The length of the CDR3 is 13 residues. Between the trimmed V and J ends, which lost 5 bases and 0 bases, there was a span of 5 bases. Germline loops: CDR1 KGHSH, CDR2 LQKENI. CDR3 sequence: CASSDSSYNEQFF. Here the CDR3 DNA reads TGTGCCAGCTCAGATAGCTCCTACAATGAGCAGTTCTTC.

V is TRBV11-2 and J is TRBJ2-7; D is ambiguous. The germline V gene encodes CDR1 SGHAT and CDR2 FQNNGV. The CDR3 is 13 residues long. V was clipped by 2 bases and J by 4 bases, with 9 bases between them. Here the CDR3 reads CASSLSLFYEQYF. The CDR3 region has the DNA TGTGCCAGCAGCTTAAGTCTATTTTACGAGCAGTACTTC.

The V call is TRBV10-3, the J call TRBJ1-1; D may be TRBD1 (5 bases). Trimming left V 4 bases short and J 1 base short, with 22 bases between. Per the germline V gene, CDR1 is ENHRY and CDR2 is SYGVKD. This CDR3 has 18 amino acids. As DNA, the CDR3 is TGTGCCATCAGTGTAAGAATGGAAGGGGTTAGGGAGAACACTGAAGCTTTCTTT. It specifies CAISVRMEGVRENTEAFF.

V and J are TRBV5-1 and TRBJ1-2, with 9 nucleotides matching TRBD1. V dropped 4 bases and J dropped 5; count of bases not matched to a gene: 15. The germline gives CDR1 SGHRS, CDR2 YFSETQ. The CDR3 is 17 residues long. CDR3 in amino acids: CASSPGPNRGPGYGYTF. The CDR3 DNA reads TGCGCCAGCAGCCCGGGCCCAAACAGGGGGCCAGGGTATGGCTACACCTTC.

On this clone itself: Other DNA sequences in this sample translate to the same CDR3. The chain has TRBV5-1 and TRBJ2-7, with TRBD2 matching 10 bases. Germline CDR1 and CDR2: SGHRS and YFSETQ. The V segment lost 0 bases and the J segment 3 bases; nucleotides outside the gene matches: 3. CDR3 size: 15 residues. This chain's CDR3 is CASSLGVAGGYEQYF. Written as DNA, the CDR3 is TGCGCCAGCAGCTTGGGGGTAGCGGGAGGCTACGAGCAGTACTTC. Full variable domain (missing parts from reference TRBV5-1 and TRBJ2-7): KAGVTQTPRYLIKTRGQQVTLSCSPISGHRSVSWYQQTPGQGLQFLFEYFSETQRNKGNFPGRFSGRQFSNSRSEMNVSTLELGDSALYLCASSLGVAGGYEQYFGPGTRLTVT.

The chain combines TRBV19 with TRBJ2-2; no firm D call. Between the trimmed V and J ends, which lost 3 bases and 1 base, there was a span of 6 bases. Germline CDR1 is LNHDA and CDR2 is SQIVND (reference sequence). CDR3 size: 14 residues. The CDR3 sequence is CASSINRNTGELFF. The DNA for the CDR3 is TGTGCCAGTAGTATTAATAGGAACACCGGGGAGCTGTTTTTT.